This T cell receptor beta chain originates from a study of blood T cells in healthy people across ages. This clonotype has more than one count but fewer than ten. With a J-beta primer mix and a sample-barcoded 5' primer, a second PCR ran 7 to 11 cycles. In TCRdb, the 5' RACE reads were re-called with MiXCR into one record per CDR3 protein. The sample has about 1.6 million distinct CDR3 sequences, about 31% seen once. The CDR3 has 12 residues. The V gene lost 4 bases and the J gene lost 4 bases, with 11 bases spanning the gap. Germline loops: CDR1 DFQATT, CDR2 SNEGSKA (reference sequence). V usage is TRBV20-1 and J usage is TRBJ2-7; D unresolved. This sequence originates from a woman in her twenties or thirties in good health. The sample consisted of blood. The CDR3 coding sequence is TGCAGTGCTAAGGAAGGGTATTACGAGCAGTACTTC. It yields the protein CSAKEGYYEQYF.